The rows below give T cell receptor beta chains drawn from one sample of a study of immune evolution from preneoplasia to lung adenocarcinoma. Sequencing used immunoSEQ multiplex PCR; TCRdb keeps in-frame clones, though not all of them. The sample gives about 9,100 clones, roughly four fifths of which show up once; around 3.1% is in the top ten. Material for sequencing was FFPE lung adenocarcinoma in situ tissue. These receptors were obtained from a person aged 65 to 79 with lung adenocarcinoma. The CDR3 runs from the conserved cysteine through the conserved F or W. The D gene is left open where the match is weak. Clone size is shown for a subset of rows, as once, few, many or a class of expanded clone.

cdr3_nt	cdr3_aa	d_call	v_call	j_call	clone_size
TGTGCCATCAGTGAGTACGGCAGGGCAGGGGCCAACGTCCTGACTTTC	CAISEYGRAGANVLTF	.	TRBV10-3	TRBJ2-6	.
TGTGCCAGCAGCTTGGCCGGTAGAGGAAGTAACACTGAAGCTTTCTTT	CASSLAGRGSNTEAFF	.	TRBV5-5	TRBJ1-1	.
TGTGCCAGCAGCTTAGGATCTGGGAAATCCCAGCCCCAGCATTTT	CASSLGSGKSQPQHF	.	TRBV11-2	TRBJ1-5	few
TGTGCCAGCAAGATACCAAGGGGGACTAGTCGCTACGAGCAGTACTTC	CASKIPRGTSRYEQYF	TRBD2	TRBV14	TRBJ2-7	.
TGTGCCAGCAGCCCGTCCCCGGACAGGAGGATAGCCAAAAACATTCAGTACTTC	CASSPSPDRRIAKNIQYF	TRBD1	TRBV11-3	TRBJ2-4	.
TGTGCCAGCAGATCCATCACAGGGGGGGGTCAGCCCCAGCATTTT	CASRSITGGGQPQHF	TRBD1	TRBV27	TRBJ1-5	.
TGCGCCAGCAGCCAAACCTTCCATTTGCAGCAGTACTTC	CASSQTFHLQQYF	.	TRBV4-1	TRBJ2-7	.
TGTGCCAGCAGTTACTCAGGAAGGCCGAGGGTGGGCTACACCTTC	CASSYSGRPRVGYTF	.	TRBV6-5	TRBJ1-2	few
TGTGCCAGCAGCTTAGTTCTCACGGGAGGCACAGATACGCAGTATTTT	CASSLVLTGGTDTQYF	.	TRBV7-9	TRBJ2-3	.
TGCGCCAGCCACCAGACTAGCCGCTTTACTAGCACAGATACGCAGTATTTT	CASHQTSRFTSTDTQYF	TRBD2	TRBV4-1	TRBJ2-3	few
TGCGCCAGCAGCTTGGAAGGACAGGGGTACGAGCAGTACTTC	CASSLEGQGYEQYF	TRBD1	TRBV5-1	TRBJ2-7	.
TGCGCCAGCAGCTTGGACGGTGGCGATGAAAAACTGTTTTTT	CASSLDGGDEKLFF	.	TRBV5-1	TRBJ1-4	.
TGTGCCAGCATGGAGAGGAGCTCCTATAATTCACCCCTCCACTTT	CASMERSSYNSPLHF	.	TRBV2	TRBJ1-6	.
TGTGCCAGCAGTGAAGCTATCCCAGGGGGACCCTATGGCTACACCTTC	CASSEAIPGGPYGYTF	TRBD1	TRBV2	TRBJ1-2	.